This record looks at one T cell receptor beta chain sequence and its context. Individuals drawn from approximately 22 US areas were about 18 to 90 years old. Before being deemed recovered, Cohort 3 donors had two negative PCRs, clearance, or symptom resolution. The CDR3 extends over 14 amino acids. Germline V gene data show CDR1 as SGHTA and CDR2 as FQGTGA. Trimming took 5 bases from V and 4 from J, leaving 14 bases between them. Clones were sequenced by immunoSEQ multiplex PCR, and TCRdb holds only the in-frame ones, with some missing. The table has about 380,000 clones, 88% seen once. The data were taken from a study of blood T cell repertoires in COVID-19. Study-wide context: PBMCs, B-cell-depleted T cells, or T cells were the source of the cDNA or gDNA that made up the material.

Sequenced: PBMCs or T cells enriched from blood (not recorded which). This TCR was recovered from a woman in her late teens or twenties who had recovered from COVID-19. This rearrangement joins TRBV7-3 to TRBJ1-1; maybe TRBD1 (6 bases). CDR3 sequence reads: CASSLKARGTEAFF. The CDR3 nucleotides read TGTGCCAGCAGCCTAAAGGCCAGGGGCACTGAAGCTTTCTTT.